These 10 T cell receptor beta chains came from one sample sequenced in a study of beta chain features in type 1 diabetes. Which antigens these TCRs recognize remains unknown. The study, taken as a whole, reports: When Type 1 diabetes patients were examined, their TCRB CDR3s proved moderately but significantly shorter in all four CD4+ subsets.

Of the isolated RNA, all was reverse transcribed, and so the sequenced material was expressed TCRB transcripts. Libraries were prepared by immunoSEQ multiplex PCR; TCRdb keeps only in-frame clonotypes and omits some of them. The sample has 300,000 or so clones, roughly an eighth seen once; the top ten hold 0.017%. Sample: naive CD4+ T cells from blood. These receptors all come from a man younger than 40 with type 1 diabetes.

This chain connects TRBV5-1 to TRBJ2-1; D possibly corresponds to TRBD1 (7 bases). The V gene lost 0 bases and the J gene lost 9 bases, with 16 bases spanning the gap. The CDR3 totals 15 residues. Germline CDR1 and CDR2: SGHRS and YFSETQ. DNA for the CDR3: TGCGCCAGCAGCTTGGCCTATAACAGGGGAGGTGAGCAGTTCTTC. This gives the protein CASSLAYNRGGEQFF.

This sequence joins TRBV5-6 and TRBJ1-5, with unresolved D. V lost 2 bases and J 0 bases, leaving 12 bases between the germline ends. This CDR3 is 16 amino acids long. Per germline, CDR1 SGHDT and CDR2 YYEEEE. The CDR3 loop is CASSFGGGDSNQPQHF. The DNA for the CDR3 is TGTGCCAGCAGCTTTGGTGGTGGAGATAGCAATCAGCCCCAGCATTTT.

This clone was seen a few times. V and J are TRBV6-5 and TRBJ2-5; 10 positions agree with TRBD1. CDR1 is MNHEY, CDR2 SVGAGI, per germline. The CDR3 runs to 13 residues. V was pared by 6 bases and J by 7 bases, with 5 bases of the junction left unmatched. The CDR3 reads CASRNRDRGTQYF. CDR3 in DNA: TGTGCCAGCAGGAACCGGGACAGGGGGACCCAGTACTTC.

This clone was seen a single time. The chain combines TRBV19 with TRBJ1-2, with 9 bases matching TRBD1. Germline assignment: CDR1 LNHDA and CDR2 SQIVND (reference sequence). V shed 9 bases and J 7 bases; nucleotides not matched to a gene: 21. The CDR3 has 17 amino acids. The CDR3 reads CASKTITTGTGYLGYTF. In DNA, the CDR3 is TGTGCCAGCAAGACCATAACAACGGGGACAGGGTATCTTGGCTACACCTTC.

The V gene is TRBV28, the J gene TRBJ2-3, with 13 bases matching TRBD2. Unmatched junction bases numbered 19, after V lost 8 bases and J lost 11 bases. In germline, CDR1 is MDHEN, CDR2 SYDVKM. The CDR3 totals 17 residues. The CDR3 protein is CASSVTGGGTSGKKQYF. The CDR3 DNA reads as TGTGCCAGCTCAGTTACGGGGGGCGGGACTAGCGGGAAGAAGCAGTATTTT.

This clone was counted only a few times. The chain employs TRBV5-1 and TRBJ2-7; 9 nucleotides agree with TRBD2. The CDR3 spans 16 residues. CDR1 SGHRS and CDR2 YFSETQ come from the germline V gene. V lost 3 bases, J lost 0 bases, and 7 bases stayed unmatched. For the CDR3, the DNA is TGCGCCAGCAGCTCCGGCCCTAGCGGGAACTCCTACGAGCAGTACTTC. This codes for CASSSGPSGNSYEQYF.

The J gene is TRBJ2-2, the V gene TRBV9; 8 positions agree with TRBD1. Looked up from germline, CDR1 is SGDLS and CDR2 is YYNGEE. The CDR3 is 15 amino acids. V dropped 4 bases and J dropped 1; count of bases not matched to a gene: 3. CDR3 in amino acids: CASSKGQGNTGELFF. The CDR3 coding sequence is TGTGCCAGCAGCAAAGGACAGGGGAACACCGGGGAGCTGTTTTTT.

This clone was found a few times. V gene TRBV11-3 combines with J gene TRBJ2-1; 11 positions match TRBD2. The V gene end was trimmed by 4 bases and the J gene end by 9 bases; junction bases not matched to a gene: 17. The CDR3 has 18 amino acids. Germline V gives CDR1 SGHNT, CDR2 YENEEA. CDR3 sequence (DNA): TGTGCCAGCAGCTCCCGGGGTAGCGGGAGGGCCTTCAGGAGTGAGCAGTTCTTC. This encodes CASSSRGSGRAFRSEQFF.

This chain joins TRBV6-6 and TRBJ2-7, with 9 positions matching TRBD2. The V and J ends lost 10 bases and 2 bases, in that order; junction bases with no gene match: 6. CDR3 length: 13 residues. Germline V gives CDR1 MNHNY, CDR2 SVGAGI (reference sequence). The CDR3 region is CATGGGVTYEQYF. DNA for the CDR3: TGTGCCACTGGCGGGGGGGTCACCTACGAGCAGTACTTC.

The chain is built from TRBV4-2 and TRBJ2-3; D gene ambiguous. V lost 5 bases to trimming and J lost 2 bases, with 14 bases between them. The germline gives CDR1 LGHNA, CDR2 YNFKEQ. CDR3 length: 15 amino acids. The CDR3 nucleotides read TGTGCCAGCAGCGTGGGCCACCCTAACACAGATACGCAGTATTTT. It encodes CASSVGHPNTDTQYF.